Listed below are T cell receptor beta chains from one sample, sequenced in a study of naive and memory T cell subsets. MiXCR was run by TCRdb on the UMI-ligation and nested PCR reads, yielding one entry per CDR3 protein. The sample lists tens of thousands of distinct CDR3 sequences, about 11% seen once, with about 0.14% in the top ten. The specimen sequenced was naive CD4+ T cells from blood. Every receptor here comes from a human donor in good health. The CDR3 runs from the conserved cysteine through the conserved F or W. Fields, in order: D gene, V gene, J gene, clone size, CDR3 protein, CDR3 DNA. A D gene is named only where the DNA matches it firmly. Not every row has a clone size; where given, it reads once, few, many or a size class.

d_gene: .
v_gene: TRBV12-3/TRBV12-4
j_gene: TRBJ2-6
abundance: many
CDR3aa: CASMIRSPGANVLTF
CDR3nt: TGTGCCAGCATGATCAGGAGCCCTGGGGCCAACGTCCTGACTTTC

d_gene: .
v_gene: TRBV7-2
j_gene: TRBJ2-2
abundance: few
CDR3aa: CASSFGPGVDGELFF
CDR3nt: .

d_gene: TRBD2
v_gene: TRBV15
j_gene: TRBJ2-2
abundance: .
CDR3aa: CATSRSHEAGGVSGELFF
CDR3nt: TGTGCCACCAGCAGATCACATGAGGCGGGAGGGGTCTCCGGGGAGCTGTTTTTT

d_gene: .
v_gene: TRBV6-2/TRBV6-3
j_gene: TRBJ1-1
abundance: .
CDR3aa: CASSRPSSGAGMNTEAFF
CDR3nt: TGTGCCAGCAGTCGACCGTCGTCGGGCGCCGGTATGAACACTGAAGCTTTCTTT

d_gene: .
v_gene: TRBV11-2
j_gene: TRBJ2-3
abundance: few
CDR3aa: CASSLSGLVLDTQYF
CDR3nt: TGTGCCAGCAGCTTATCTGGCCTAGTTTTAGATACGCAGTATTTT

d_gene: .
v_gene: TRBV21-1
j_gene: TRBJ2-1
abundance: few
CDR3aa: CASSKALGSGEDNEQFF
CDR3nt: TGTGCCAGCAGCAAAGCGCTAGGTAGCGGGGAGGACAATGAGCAGTTCTTC

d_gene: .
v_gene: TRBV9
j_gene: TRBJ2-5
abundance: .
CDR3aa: CASSVGGLQETQYF
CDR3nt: TGTGCCAGCAGCGTAGGAGGGCTACAAGAGACCCAGTACTTC

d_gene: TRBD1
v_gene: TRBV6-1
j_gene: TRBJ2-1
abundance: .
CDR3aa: CASSTTGADEQFF
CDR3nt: TGTGCCAGCAGTACTACAGGGGCCGATGAGCAGTTCTTC

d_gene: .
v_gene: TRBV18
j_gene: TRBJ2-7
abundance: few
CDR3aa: CASSPAGSHEQYF
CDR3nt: TGTGCCAGCTCACCAGCAGGGAGCCACGAGCAGTACTTC

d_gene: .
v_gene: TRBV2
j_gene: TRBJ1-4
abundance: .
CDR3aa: CASLLGPVGKLFF
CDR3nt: TGTGCCAGCCTCTTAGGCCCTGTCGGAAAACTGTTTTTT

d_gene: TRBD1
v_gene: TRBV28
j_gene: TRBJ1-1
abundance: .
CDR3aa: CASSPRGQARGTEAFF
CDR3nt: TGTGCCAGCAGTCCAAGGGGACAGGCCAGGGGCACTGAAGCTTTCTTT

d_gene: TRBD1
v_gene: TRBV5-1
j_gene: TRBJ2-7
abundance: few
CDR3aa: CASSSHKTGTVYEQYF
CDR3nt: TGCGCCAGCAGCTCACATAAAACCGGGACAGTTTACGAGCAGTACTTC

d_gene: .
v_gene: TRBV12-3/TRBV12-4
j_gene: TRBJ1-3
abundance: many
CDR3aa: CASSLATRRSSGNTIYF
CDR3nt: TGTGCCAGCAGTCTAGCCACTCGGCGCTCCTCTGGAAACACCATATATTTT

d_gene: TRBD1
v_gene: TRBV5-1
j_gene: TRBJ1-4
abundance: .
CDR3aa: CASSRTGWDRAEKLFF
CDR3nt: TGCGCCAGCAGCCGGACGGGGTGGGACAGGGCGGAAAAACTGTTTTTT

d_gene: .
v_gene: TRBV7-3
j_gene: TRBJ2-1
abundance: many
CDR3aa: CASSPDHAPYNEQFF
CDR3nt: TGTGCCAGCAGCCCTGATCACGCCCCCTACAATGAGCAGTTCTTC

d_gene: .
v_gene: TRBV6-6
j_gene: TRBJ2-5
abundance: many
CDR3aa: CASRKRQQETQYF
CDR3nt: TGTGCCAGCAGAAAACGACAGCAAGAGACCCAGTACTTC

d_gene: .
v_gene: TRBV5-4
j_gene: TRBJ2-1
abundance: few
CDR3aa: CASSLAGAEKQFF
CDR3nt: TGTGCCAGCAGCTTGGCCGGAGCCGAAAAGCAGTTCTTC

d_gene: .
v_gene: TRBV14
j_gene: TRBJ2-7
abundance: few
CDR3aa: CASSRTSRSDEQYF
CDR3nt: TGTGCCAGCAGCCGTACTAGCCGGAGTGACGAGCAGTACTTC

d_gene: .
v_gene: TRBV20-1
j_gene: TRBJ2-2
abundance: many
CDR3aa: CSARFVLTGELFF
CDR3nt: TGCAGTGCTCGCTTCGTACTCACCGGGGAGCTGTTTTTT

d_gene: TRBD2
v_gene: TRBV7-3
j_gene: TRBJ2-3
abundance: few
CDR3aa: CASSGGSGVDTQYF
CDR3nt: TGTGCCAGCAGCGGGGGTAGCGGGGTAGATACGCAGTATTTT

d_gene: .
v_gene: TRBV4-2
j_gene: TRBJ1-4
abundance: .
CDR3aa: CASSQRTAPNEKLFF
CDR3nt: TGTGCCAGCAGCCAGCGGACAGCACCTAATGAAAAACTGTTTTTT

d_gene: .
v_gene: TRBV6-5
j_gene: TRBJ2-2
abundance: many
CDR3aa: CASRQWVTGELFF
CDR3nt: TGTGCCAGCAGGCAATGGGTGACCGGGGAGCTGTTTTTT

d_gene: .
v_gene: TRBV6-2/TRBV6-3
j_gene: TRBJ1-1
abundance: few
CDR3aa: CASSYLFEAFF
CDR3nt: TGTGCCAGCAGTTACCTGTTTGAAGCTTTCTTT

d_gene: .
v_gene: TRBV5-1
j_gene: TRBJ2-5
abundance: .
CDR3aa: CASSLALAEETQYF
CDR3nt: TGCGCCAGCAGCTTGGCTTTAGCGGAAGAGACCCAGTACTTC

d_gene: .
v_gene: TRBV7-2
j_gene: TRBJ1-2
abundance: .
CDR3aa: CASSLGQSPNYGYTF
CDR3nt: TGTGCCAGCAGCTTAGGACAGTCCCCCAACTATGGCTACACCTTC

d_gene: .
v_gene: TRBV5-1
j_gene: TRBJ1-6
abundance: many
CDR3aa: CASSLEPGEYNSPLHF
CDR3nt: TGCGCCAGCAGCTTGGAGCCAGGGGAATATAATTCACCCCTCCACTTT

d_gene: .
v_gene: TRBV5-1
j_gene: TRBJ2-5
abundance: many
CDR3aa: CASSSPEGHSYQETQYF
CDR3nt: TGCGCCAGCAGCTCCCCTGAGGGACACTCGTACCAAGAGACCCAGTACTTC

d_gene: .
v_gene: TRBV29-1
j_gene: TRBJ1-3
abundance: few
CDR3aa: CSVAPDGLAGNTIYF
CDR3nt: TGCAGCGTTGCCCCCGACGGTTTGGCGGGAAACACCATATATTTT

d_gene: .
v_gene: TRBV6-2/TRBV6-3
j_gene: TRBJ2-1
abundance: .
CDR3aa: CASSFPPGGNRFNEQFF
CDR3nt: TGTGCCAGCAGTTTCCCGCCCGGGGGTAACCGATTCAATGAGCAGTTCTTC

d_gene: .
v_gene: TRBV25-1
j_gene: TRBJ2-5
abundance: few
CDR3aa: CASSELRTGTRQETQYF
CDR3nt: TGTGCCAGCAGTGAACTCCGAACCGGGACAAGACAAGAGACCCAGTACTTC

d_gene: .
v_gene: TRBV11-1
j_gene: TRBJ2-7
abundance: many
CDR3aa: CASSLRMDYEQYF
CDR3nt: TGTGCCAGCAGCTTACGGATGGACTACGAGCAGTACTTC

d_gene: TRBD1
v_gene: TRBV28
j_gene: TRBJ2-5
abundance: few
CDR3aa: CASSLGTAFQETQYF
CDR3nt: TGTGCCAGCAGCCTCGGGACAGCGTTCCAAGAGACCCAGTACTTC

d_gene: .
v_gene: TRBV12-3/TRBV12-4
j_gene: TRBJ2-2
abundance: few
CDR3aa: CASSRDSTGELFF
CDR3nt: TGTGCCAGCAGCCGTGACTCCACCGGGGAGCTGTTTTTT

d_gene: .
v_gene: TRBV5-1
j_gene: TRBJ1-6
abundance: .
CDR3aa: CASSQLTGFNNSPLHF
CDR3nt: TGCGCCAGCAGTCAGTTAACGGGATTTAATAATTCACCCCTCCACTTT

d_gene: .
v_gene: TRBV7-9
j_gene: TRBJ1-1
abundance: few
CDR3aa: CAAADGGMNTEAFF
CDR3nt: TGTGCCGCAGCTGACGGAGGGATGAACACTGAAGCTTTCTTT

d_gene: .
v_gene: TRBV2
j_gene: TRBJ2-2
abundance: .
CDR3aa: CASSDEFTGELFF
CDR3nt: TGTGCCAGCAGTGACGAATTCACCGGGGAGCTGTTTTTT

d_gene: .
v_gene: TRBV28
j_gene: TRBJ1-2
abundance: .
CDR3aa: CASSPSRNYGYTF
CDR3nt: TGTGCCAGCAGTCCATCAAGGAACTATGGCTACACCTTC

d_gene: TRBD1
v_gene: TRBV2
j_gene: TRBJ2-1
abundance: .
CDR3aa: CASSTLGTGANEQFF
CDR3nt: TGTGCCAGCAGTACCCTTGGGACAGGTGCCAATGAGCAGTTCTTC

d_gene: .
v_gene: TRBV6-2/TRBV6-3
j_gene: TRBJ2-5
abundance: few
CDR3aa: CASNHRDREQETQYF
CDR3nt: TGTGCCAGCAACCACAGGGACCGGGAGCAAGAGACCCAGTACTTC

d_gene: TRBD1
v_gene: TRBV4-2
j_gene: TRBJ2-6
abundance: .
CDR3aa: CASSHQPRTGNSGANVLTF
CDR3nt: TGTGCCAGCAGCCACCAACCTAGGACAGGGAACTCTGGGGCCAACGTCCTGACTTTC

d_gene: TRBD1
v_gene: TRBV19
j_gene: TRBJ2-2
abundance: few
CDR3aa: CAPGQGYTGELFF
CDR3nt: TGTGCCCCGGGACAGGGATACACCGGGGAGCTGTTTTTT

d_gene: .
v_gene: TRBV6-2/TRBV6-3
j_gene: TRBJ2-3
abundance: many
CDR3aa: CASSLTRDRRGDTDTQYF
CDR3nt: TGTGCCAGCAGCCTGACCCGGGACAGGCGGGGGGACACAGATACGCAGTATTTT

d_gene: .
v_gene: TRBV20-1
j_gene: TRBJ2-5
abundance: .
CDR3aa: CSARDLGRASTQYF
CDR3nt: TGCAGTGCTAGAGATCTCGGTAGAGCATCGACCCAGTACTTC

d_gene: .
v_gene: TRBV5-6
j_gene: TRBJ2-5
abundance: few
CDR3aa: CASSFRDYQETQYF
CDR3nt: TGTGCCAGCAGCTTTCGGGACTACCAAGAGACCCAGTACTTC

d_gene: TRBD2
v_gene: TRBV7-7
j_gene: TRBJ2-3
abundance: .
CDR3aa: CASSWGLAYTDTQYF
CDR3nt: TGTGCTAGCAGCTGGGGACTAGCCTACACAGATACGCAGTATTTT

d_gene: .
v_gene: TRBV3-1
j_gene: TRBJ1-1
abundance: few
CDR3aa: CASSPRRTQQNEAFF
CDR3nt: TGTGCCAGCAGCCCCCGGAGGACTCAGCAAAATGAAGCTTTCTTT

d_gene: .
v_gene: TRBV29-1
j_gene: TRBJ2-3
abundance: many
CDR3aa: CSWGVLTDTQYF
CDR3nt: TGCAGTTGGGGGGTTCTCACAGATACGCAGTATTTT

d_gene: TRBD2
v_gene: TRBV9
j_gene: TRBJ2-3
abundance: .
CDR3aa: CASSSTGTSVTDTQYF
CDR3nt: TGTGCCAGCAGCTCTACCGGGACTAGCGTTACAGATACGCAGTATTTT

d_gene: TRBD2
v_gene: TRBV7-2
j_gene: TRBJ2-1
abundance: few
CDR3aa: CASSSRTSGGTYNEQFF
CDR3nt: TGTGCCAGCAGCTCCCGGACTAGCGGGGGTACCTACAATGAGCAGTTCTTC

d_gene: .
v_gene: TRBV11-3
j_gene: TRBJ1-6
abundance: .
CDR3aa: CASSEGVGSPLHF
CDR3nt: TGTGCCAGCAGCGAGGGGGTCGGTTCACCCCTCCACTTT

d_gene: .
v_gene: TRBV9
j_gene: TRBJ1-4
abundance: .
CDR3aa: CASARATNEKLFF
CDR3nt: TGTGCCAGCGCTCGAGCAACTAATGAAAAACTGTTTTTT

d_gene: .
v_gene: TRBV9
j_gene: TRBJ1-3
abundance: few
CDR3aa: CASSAANRAGNTIYF
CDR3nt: TGTGCCAGCAGCGCCGCAAACAGGGCCGGAAACACCATATATTTT

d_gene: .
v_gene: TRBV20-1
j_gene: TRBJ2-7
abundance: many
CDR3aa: CSASPQVGEQYF
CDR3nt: TGCAGTGCTAGCCCTCAGGTCGGCGAGCAGTACTTC

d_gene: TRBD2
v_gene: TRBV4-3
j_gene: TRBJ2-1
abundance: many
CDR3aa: CASSQEGLGGSEQFF
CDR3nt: TGCGCCAGCAGCCAAGAGGGTTTAGGCGGGAGCGAGCAGTTCTTC

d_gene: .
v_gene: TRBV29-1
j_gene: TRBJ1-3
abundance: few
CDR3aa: CSATGKGNTIYF
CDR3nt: TGCAGCGCCACAGGGAAAGGAAACACCATATATTTT